The T cell receptor (beta chain) described here comes from a study of shared clonotypes between healthy human individuals. Study as a whole: Per-donor plates numbered three CD4 naive, three CD4 memory, two CD8 naive and one CD8 memory. Study findings and constraints: Measured sharing among donors was expected to vary with sequencing depth.

A word on this clone: Its antigen is currently unknown.

Trimming cost V 5 bases and J 4 bases; bases outside gene matches: 11. Germline V gene sequence: CDR1 MNHNY, CDR2 SVGAGI (reference sequence). This CDR3 is 16 amino acids long. Naive CD4+ cells were CD45RA-selected; the remaining cells were memory. TCRdb's table, derived via immunoSEQ multiplex PCR, lists solely in-frame clones and lacks some. Here the sample spans around 2.3 million clones, approximately 96% being singletons. This clonotype was sampled from a young man in good health. The V and J genes are TRBV6-6 and TRBJ1-5; 7 bases match TRBD1. The sequenced sample consisted of naive CD4+ T cells sorted from blood. Subset described: CD45RA+ positively selected. DNA for the CDR3: TGTGCCAGCAGTCCCCCCCGGGCAGGGGGGAATCAGCCCCAGCATTTT. It is translated as CASSPPRAGGNQPQHF.